The rows below give T cell receptor beta chains drawn from one sample of a study of T-cell memory formation after mild COVID-19. TCRdb re-called the 5' RACE reads through MiXCR, storing one row per CDR3 protein. Here the sample spans 450,000 or so distinct CDR3 sequences, around a quarter being singletons. The specimen was PBMCs or a T cell subset sorted from them (not recorded which). The receptors originated from an adult woman who had mild COVID-19 (a few samples of this study predate the infection). Cell type and time point are not known. CDR3s include the opening cysteine and the closing phenylalanine or tryptophan. The D gene is left open where the match is weak. Expanded clones are given a class, and other clones once, few, many or no size at all.

TRBV2	-	TRBD1	TRBJ2-2	CASRSTGTANTGELFF	TGTGCCAGCAGGTCAACCGGGACAGCGAACACCGGGGAGCTGTTTTTT
TRBV7-9	-	-	TRBJ2-1	CASSHDVWNEQFF	TGTGCCAGCAGCCACGACGTCTGGAATGAGCAGTTCTTC
TRBV5-5	-	-	TRBJ2-4	CASQINAKNIQYF	TGTGCCAGCCAAATCAACGCCAAAAACATTCAGTACTTC
TRBV2	few	-	TRBJ1-4	CASSDGATNEKLFF	TGTGCCAGCAGTGATGGGGCCACTAATGAAAAACTGTTTTTT
TRBV28	-	-	TRBJ2-3	CASTWTAPSTDTQYF	TGTGCCAGCACTTGGACAGCCCCTAGCACAGATACGCAGTATTTT
TRBV2	-	-	TRBJ2-7	CASSGGVYEQYF	TGTGCCAGCAGTGGAGGAGTGTACGAGCAGTACTTC
TRBV12-3/TRBV12-4	few	-	TRBJ2-7	CASSLPRRRYEQYF	TGTGCCAGCAGCCTACCCCGGAGGCGCTACGAGCAGTACTTC
TRBV20-1	few	-	TRBJ1-5	CSASSGGQPQHF	TGCAGTGCTAGCTCCGGAGGTCAGCCCCAGCATTTT
TRBV7-3	-	-	TRBJ2-1	CASSPDPGYNEQFF	TGTGCCAGCAGCCCAGACCCAGGGTACAATGAGCAGTTCTTC
TRBV19	-	-	TRBJ2-3	CASSISKRRPTDTQYF	TGTGCCAGTAGTATTTCAAAGCGTCGACCCACAGATACGCAGTATTTT
TRBV7-9	few	-	TRBJ1-2	CASSLGLSYGYTF	TGTGCCAGCAGCTTGGGACTTTCCTATGGCTACACCTTC
TRBV13	few	-	TRBJ2-3	CASSPAGATDTQYF	TGTGCCAGCAGCCCCGCAGGTGCCACAGATACGCAGTATTTT
TRBV7-9	few	TRBD2	TRBJ2-7	CASSLGPLAGVGQYF	TGTGCCAGCAGCTTAGGTCCCCTCGCGGGGGTGGGGCAGTACTTC
TRBV7-3	-	-	TRBJ2-7	CASSWDGWGDEQYF	TGTGCCAGCAGCTGGGACGGTTGGGGGGACGAGCAGTACTTC
TRBV6-5	-	-	TRBJ2-3	CASTRGGPSTDTQYF	TGTGCCAGCACCAGGGGGGGGCCGAGCACAGATACGCAGTATTTT
TRBV11-2	-	-	TRBJ2-3	CASSLDQVADTQYF	TGTGCCAGCAGCTTAGATCAGGTAGCTGATACGCAGTATTTT
TRBV6-1	once	-	TRBJ1-5	CASSNLVPQHF	TGTGCCAGCAGTAACCTGGTGCCCCAGCATTTT
TRBV27	few	-	TRBJ1-6	CASSLAGSGGLWSPLHF	TGTGCCAGCAGTTTAGCGGGGTCCGGAGGGTTGTGGTCACCCCTCCACTTT
TRBV9	-	TRBD1	TRBJ2-3	CASSVTGGDTDTQYF	TGTGCCAGCAGCGTGACAGGGGGGGACACAGATACGCAGTATTTT
TRBV12-3/TRBV12-4	few	-	TRBJ2-7	CASLSGFTDEQYF	TGTGCCAGCCTAAGCGGGTTTACGGACGAGCAGTACTTC
TRBV10-3	-	TRBD1	TRBJ2-7	CAISESQGVHEQYF	TGTGCCATCAGTGAGTCACAGGGGGTTCACGAGCAGTACTTC
TRBV7-2	-	TRBD2	TRBJ2-7	CASSRGGRSSYEQYF	TGTGCCAGCAGCCGGGGGGGCAGAAGCTCCTACGAGCAGTACTTC
TRBV6-5	few	-	TRBJ2-1	CASSNSDIGYEQFF	TGTGCCAGCAGTAACTCAGACATAGGGTATGAGCAGTTCTTC
TRBV5-1	few	-	TRBJ1-2	CASSFETDLYGYTF	TGCGCCAGCAGCTTTGAGACAGACCTCTATGGCTACACCTTC
TRBV11-2	few	TRBD2	TRBJ2-4	CASSRGSFQNIQYF	TGTGCCAGCAGCCGCGGGAGCTTTCAAAACATTCAGTACTTC
TRBV7-2	-	TRBD2	TRBJ2-7	CASSFLAGVTSYEQYF	TGTGCCAGCAGCTTCTTAGCGGGGGTGACCTCCTACGAGCAGTACTTC
TRBV7-9	few	-	TRBJ2-7	CASSSKGDYEQYF	TGTGCCAGCAGCTCCAAGGGAGACTACGAGCAGTACTTC
TRBV4-3	-	-	TRBJ1-3	CASSQGVSGNTIYF	TGCGCCAGCAGCCAGGGGGTATCTGGAAACACCATATATTTT
TRBV6-1	-	-	TRBJ1-2	CASSVTNREFYGYTF	TGTGCCAGCAGTGTCACCAACAGGGAGTTTTATGGCTACACCTTC
TRBV7-9	-	TRBD1	TRBJ1-2	CASSLAGGAINYGYTF	TGTGCCAGCAGCTTAGCAGGGGGCGCAATTAACTATGGCTACACCTTC
TRBV6-2/TRBV6-3	-	TRBD1	TRBJ1-1	CASSLPGQGLSEAFF	TGTGCCAGCAGTCTCCCGGGACAGGGCCTCTCTGAAGCTTTCTTT
TRBV9	many	-	TRBJ2-1	CASSGATPGGLISYNEQFF	TGTGCCAGCAGCGGTGCGACTCCGGGGGGCCTAATCTCCTACAATGAGCAGTTCTTC
TRBV7-2	-	-	TRBJ1-1	CASSSGRSNTEAFF	TGTGCCAGCAGCTCGGGACGGTCGAACACTGAAGCTTTCTTT
TRBV3-1	few	TRBD1	TRBJ1-5	CASSQAGGVSNQPQHF	TGTGCCAGCAGCCAAGCAGGGGGGGTGAGCAATCAGCCCCAGCATTTT
TRBV19	-	-	TRBJ2-3	CASSTGDGTQYF	TGTGCCAGTAGTACAGGGGATGGTACGCAGTATTTT
TRBV7-9	-	-	TRBJ1-4	CASRHPRAPNEKLFF	TGTGCCAGCAGGCATCCCCGGGCCCCTAATGAAAAACTGTTTTTT
TRBV7-8	once	TRBD2	TRBJ2-3	CASSPPGLSGRGTQYF	TGTGCCAGCAGCCCCCCTGGCCTTAGCGGGAGGGGGACGCAGTATTTT
TRBV5-1	-	-	TRBJ2-7	CASRFGAGGPYEQYF	TGCGCCAGCAGGTTTGGGGCCGGGGGACCCTACGAGCAGTACTTC
TRBV4-2	few	TRBD1	TRBJ2-2	CASSQDLDRGVLDGELFF	TGTGCCAGCAGCCAAGATCTGGACAGGGGGGTTCTTGACGGGGAGCTGTTTTTT
TRBV29-1	few	-	TRBJ2-3	CSVTDGTDTQYF	TGCAGCGTGACAGACGGCACAGATACGCAGTATTTT
TRBV5-1	-	TRBD2	TRBJ2-1	CASSLEPRERGEQFF	TGCGCCAGCAGCCTCGAGCCGCGGGAGAGGGGTGAGCAGTTCTTC
TRBV4-3	-	TRBD2	TRBJ2-7	CASSQDSPGLAVLNEQYF	TGCGCCAGCAGCCAAGACTCCCCGGGACTAGCGGTTCTGAACGAGCAGTACTTC
TRBV29-1	-	-	TRBJ2-3	CSLGSGADTDTQYF	TGCAGCCTCGGGAGCGGAGCAGACACAGATACGCAGTATTTT
TRBV9	few	TRBD2	TRBJ2-5	CASGGLAGAEGTQYF	TGTGCCAGCGGCGGACTAGCGGGGGCTGAGGGGACCCAGTACTTC